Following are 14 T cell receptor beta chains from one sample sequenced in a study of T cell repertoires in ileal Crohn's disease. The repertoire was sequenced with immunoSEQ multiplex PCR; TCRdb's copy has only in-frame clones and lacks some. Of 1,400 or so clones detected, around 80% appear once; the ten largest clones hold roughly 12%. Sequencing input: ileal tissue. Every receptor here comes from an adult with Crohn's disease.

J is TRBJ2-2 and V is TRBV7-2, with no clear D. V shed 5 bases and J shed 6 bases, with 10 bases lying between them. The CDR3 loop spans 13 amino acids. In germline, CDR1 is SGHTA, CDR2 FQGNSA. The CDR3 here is CASSPWAAGELFF. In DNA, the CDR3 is TGTGCCAGCAGCCCCTGGGCCGCCGGGGAGCTGTTTTTT.

The CDR3: CASSPVGTGGGKLFF. The CDR3, as DNA: TGTGCCAGCTCACCGGTGGGGACAGGCGGGGGAAAACTGTTTTTT. This chain joins TRBV18 and TRBJ1-4, with 8 bases identical to TRBD1. The germline gives CDR1 KGHSH, CDR2 LQKENI. V was pared by 3 bases and J by 10 bases, with 10 bases of the junction left unmatched. CDR3 length: 15 residues. The complete variable domain, with remaining parts taken from reference TRBV18 and TRBJ1-4, reads NAGVMQNPRHLVRRRGQEARLRCSPMKGHSHVYWYRQLPEEGLKFMVYLQKENIIDESGMPKERFSAEFPKEGPSILRIQQVVRGDSAAYFCASSPVGTGGGKLFFGSGTQLSVL.

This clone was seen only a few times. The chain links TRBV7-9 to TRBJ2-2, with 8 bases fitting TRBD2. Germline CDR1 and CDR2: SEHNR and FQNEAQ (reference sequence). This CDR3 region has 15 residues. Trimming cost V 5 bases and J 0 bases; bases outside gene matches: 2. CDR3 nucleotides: TGTGCCAGCAGCGTTAGCGGGGCGAACACCGGGGAGCTGTTTTTT. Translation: CASSVSGANTGELFF. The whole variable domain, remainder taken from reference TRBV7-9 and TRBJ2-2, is DTGVSQNPRHKITKRGQNVTFRCDPISEHNRLYWYRQTLGQGPEFLTYFQNEAQLEKSRLLSDRFSAERPKGSFSTLEIQRTEQGDSAMYLCASSVSGANTGELFFGEGSRLTVL.

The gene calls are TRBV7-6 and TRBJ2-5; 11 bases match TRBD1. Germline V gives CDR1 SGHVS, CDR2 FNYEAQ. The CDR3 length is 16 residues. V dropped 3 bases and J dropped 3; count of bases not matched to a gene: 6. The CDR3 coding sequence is TGTGCCAGCAGCTTGGGGACAGGGGGTTTTGAAGAGACCCAGTACTTC. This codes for CASSLGTGGFEETQYF. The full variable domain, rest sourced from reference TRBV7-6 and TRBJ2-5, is GAGVSQSPRYKVTKRGQDVALRCDPISGHVSLYWYRQALGQGPEFLTYFNYEAQQDKSGLPNDRFSAERPEGSISTLTIQRTEQRDSAMYRCASSLGTGGFEETQYFGPGTRLLVL.

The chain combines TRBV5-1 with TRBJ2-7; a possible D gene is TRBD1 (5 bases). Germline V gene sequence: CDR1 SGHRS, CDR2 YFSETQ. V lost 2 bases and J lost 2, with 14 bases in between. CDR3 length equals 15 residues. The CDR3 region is CASSFGASQAYEQYF. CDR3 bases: TGCGCCAGCAGCTTTGGGGCCTCGCAGGCCTACGAGCAGTACTTC.

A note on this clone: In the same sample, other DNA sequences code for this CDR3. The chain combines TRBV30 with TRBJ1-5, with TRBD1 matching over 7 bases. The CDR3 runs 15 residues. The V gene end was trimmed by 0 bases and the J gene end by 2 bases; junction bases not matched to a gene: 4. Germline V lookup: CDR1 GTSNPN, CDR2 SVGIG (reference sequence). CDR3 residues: CAWSVQGSRNQPQHF. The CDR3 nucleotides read TGTGCCTGGAGTGTACAGGGGAGTCGCAATCAGCCCCAGCATTTT.

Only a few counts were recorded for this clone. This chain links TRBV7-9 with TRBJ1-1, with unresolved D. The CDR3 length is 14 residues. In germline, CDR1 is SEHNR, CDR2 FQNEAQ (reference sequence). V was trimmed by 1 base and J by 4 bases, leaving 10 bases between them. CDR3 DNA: TGTGCCAGCAGCTTAGGGGTTGGAGGCACTGAAGCTTTCTTT. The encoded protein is CASSLGVGGTEAFF.

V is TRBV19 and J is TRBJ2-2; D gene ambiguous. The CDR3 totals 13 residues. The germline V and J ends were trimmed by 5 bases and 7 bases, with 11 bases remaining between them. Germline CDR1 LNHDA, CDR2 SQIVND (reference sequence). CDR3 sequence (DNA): TGTGCCAGTAGTTACCAGGTGGTCGGGGAGCTGTTTTTT. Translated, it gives CASSYQVVGELFF.

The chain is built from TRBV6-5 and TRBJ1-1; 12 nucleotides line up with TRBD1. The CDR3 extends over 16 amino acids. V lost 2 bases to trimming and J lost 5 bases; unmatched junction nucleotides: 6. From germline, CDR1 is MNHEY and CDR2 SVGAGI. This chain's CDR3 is CASSYMGQGANTEAFF. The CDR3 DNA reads TGTGCCAGCAGTTACATGGGACAGGGGGCTAATACTGAAGCTTTCTTT.

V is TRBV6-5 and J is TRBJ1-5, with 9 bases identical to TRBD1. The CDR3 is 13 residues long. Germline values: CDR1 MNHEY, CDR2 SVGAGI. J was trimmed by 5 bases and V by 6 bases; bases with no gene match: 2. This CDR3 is CASRQGADQPQHF. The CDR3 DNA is TGTGCCAGCAGACAGGGGGCCGATCAGCCCCAGCATTTT.

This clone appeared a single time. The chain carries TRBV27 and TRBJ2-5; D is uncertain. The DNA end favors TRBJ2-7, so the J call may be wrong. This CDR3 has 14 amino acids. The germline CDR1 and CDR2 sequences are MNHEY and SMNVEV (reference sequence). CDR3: CASSLKSAAYEQYF. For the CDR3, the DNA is TGTGCCAGCAGTTTAAAGTCTGCGGCCTACGAGCAGTACTTC.

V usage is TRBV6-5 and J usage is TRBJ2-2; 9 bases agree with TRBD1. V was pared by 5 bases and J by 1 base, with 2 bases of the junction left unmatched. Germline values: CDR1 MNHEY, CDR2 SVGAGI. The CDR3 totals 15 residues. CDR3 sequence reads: CASSRQGGNTGELFF. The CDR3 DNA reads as TGTGCCAGCAGTCGACAGGGGGGGAACACCGGGGAGCTGTTTTTT.

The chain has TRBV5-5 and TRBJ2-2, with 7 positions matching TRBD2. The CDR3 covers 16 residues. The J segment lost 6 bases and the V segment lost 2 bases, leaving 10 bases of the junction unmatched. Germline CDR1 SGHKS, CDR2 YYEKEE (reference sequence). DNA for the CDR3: TGTGCCAGCAGCTTTTCAGCGGGAATAAACCCCGGGGAGCTGTTTTTT. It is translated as CASSFSAGINPGELFF. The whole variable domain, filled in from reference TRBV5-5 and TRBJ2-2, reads DAGVTQSPTHLIKTRGQQVTLRCSPISGHKSVSWYQQVLGQGPQFIFQYYEKEERGRGNFPDRFSARQFPNYSSELNVNALLLGDSALYLCASSFSAGINPGELFFGEGSRLTVL.

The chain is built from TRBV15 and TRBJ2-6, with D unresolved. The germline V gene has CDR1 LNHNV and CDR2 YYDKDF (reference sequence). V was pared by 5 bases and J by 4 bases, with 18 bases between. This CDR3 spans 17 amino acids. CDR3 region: CATSLDLTGWGANVLTF. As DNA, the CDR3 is TGTGCCACCAGCTTAGACTTAACCGGGTGGGGGGCCAACGTCCTGACTTTC.